These T cell receptor beta chains were read from a single sample in a study of T cells after yellow fever vaccination. TCRdb itself ran the 5' RACE reads through MiXCR, one entry per CDR3 protein. Of about 550,000 distinct CDR3 sequences listed, roughly 21% were seen once; the top ten hold roughly an eighth. The sample consisted of PBMCs, taken 15 days after the yellow fever booster vaccination. These receptors all come from a man under 40 who received the YFV17D yellow fever vaccine. The CDR3 runs from the conserved cysteine through the conserved F or W. D genes are given only for firm matches. Clone size, where shown, is once, few, many, or a class for clones that have expanded.

CDR3 length: 13; D gene: NA; clone size: NA; J gene: TRBJ2-1; V gene: TRBV6-1; CDR3 protein: CASSEVTVRRQFF; CDR3 DNA: TGTGCCAGCAGTGAAGTCACTGTTCGAAGGCAGTTCTTC
CDR3 length: 15; D gene: NA; clone size: many; J gene: TRBJ2-2; V gene: TRBV19; CDR3 protein: CASSIQGGRSAKLFF; CDR3 DNA: TGTGCCAGTAGTATTCAGGGGGGTCGCAGCGCGAAGCTGTTTTTT
CDR3 length: 14; D gene: NA; clone size: NA; J gene: TRBJ2-4; V gene: TRBV24-1; CDR3 protein: CATSEGVGKNIQYF; CDR3 DNA: TGTGCCACCAGTGAGGGGGTGGGCAAAAACATTCAGTACTTC
CDR3 length: 15; D gene: TRBD2; clone size: few; J gene: TRBJ2-1; V gene: TRBV7-2; CDR3 protein: CASRRRTSGYNEQFF; CDR3 DNA: TGTGCCAGCAGACGTAGGACTAGCGGATACAATGAGCAGTTCTTC
CDR3 length: 11; D gene: NA; clone size: many; J gene: TRBJ2-1; V gene: TRBV19; CDR3 protein: CASSLRGEQFF; CDR3 DNA: TGTGCCAGTAGCCTGAGGGGTGAGCAGTTCTTC
CDR3 length: 15; D gene: TRBD1; clone size: NA; J gene: TRBJ2-3; V gene: TRBV5-4; CDR3 protein: CASRPRDRGTDTQYF; CDR3 DNA: TGTGCCAGCAGGCCCCGGGACAGGGGCACAGATACGCAGTATTTT
CDR3 length: 15; D gene: NA; clone size: NA; J gene: TRBJ2-3; V gene: TRBV7-9; CDR3 protein: CASSLDGRGTDTQYF; CDR3 DNA: TGTGCCAGCAGCTTAGACGGGAGAGGTACAGATACGCAGTATTTT
CDR3 length: 13; D gene: NA; clone size: few; J gene: TRBJ2-2; V gene: TRBV29-1; CDR3 protein: CSVDLENTGELFF; CDR3 DNA: TGCAGCGTTGATTTAGAGAACACCGGGGAGCTGTTTTTT
CDR3 length: 13; D gene: TRBD1; clone size: few; J gene: TRBJ1-2; V gene: TRBV29-1; CDR3 protein: CSVNRGLGYGYTF; CDR3 DNA: TGCAGCGTGAACAGGGGGCTGGGCTATGGCTACACCTTC
CDR3 length: 15; D gene: TRBD1; clone size: few; J gene: TRBJ2-1; V gene: TRBV20-1; CDR3 protein: CSARGSTGVGNEQFF; CDR3 DNA: TGCAGTGCTAGGGGTTCGACAGGGGTTGGGAATGAGCAGTTCTTC
CDR3 length: 15; D gene: NA; clone size: few; J gene: TRBJ2-7; V gene: TRBV24-1; CDR3 protein: CATSDPGRGDYEQYF; CDR3 DNA: TGTGCCACCAGTGACCCCGGCAGGGGGGATTACGAGCAGTACTTC
CDR3 length: 14; D gene: TRBD1; clone size: few; J gene: TRBJ2-5; V gene: TRBV9; CDR3 protein: CASSPEGAQETQYF; CDR3 DNA: TGTGCCAGCAGCCCAGAGGGGGCACAAGAGACCCAGTACTTC
CDR3 length: 14; D gene: TRBD2; clone size: NA; J gene: TRBJ2-5; V gene: TRBV27; CDR3 protein: CASTTGTSLETQYF; CDR3 DNA: TGTGCCAGTACGACCGGGACTAGCTTGGAGACCCAGTACTTC
CDR3 length: 14; D gene: NA; clone size: few; J gene: TRBJ2-6; V gene: TRBV7-2; CDR3 protein: CASELLSGANVLTF; CDR3 DNA: TGTGCCAGCGAGTTGCTCTCTGGGGCCAACGTCCTGACTTTC
CDR3 length: 12; D gene: NA; clone size: NA; J gene: TRBJ2-5; V gene: TRBV15; CDR3 protein: CATSRKKETQYF; CDR3 DNA: TGTGCCACCAGCCGAAAAAAAGAGACCCAGTACTTC
CDR3 length: 15; D gene: NA; clone size: NA; J gene: TRBJ2-7; V gene: TRBV9; CDR3 protein: CASSVELVSVGEQYF; CDR3 DNA: TGTGCCAGCAGCGTAGAGCTAGTATCTGTAGGAGAGCAGTACTTC
CDR3 length: 15; D gene: TRBD1; clone size: NA; J gene: TRBJ2-7; V gene: TRBV7-3; CDR3 protein: CASSITGTGLNEQYF; CDR3 DNA: TGTGCCAGCAGCATCACCGGGACAGGGTTGAACGAGCAGTACTTC
CDR3 length: 15; D gene: NA; clone size: NA; J gene: TRBJ2-3; V gene: TRBV27; CDR3 protein: CASSLRSRQADTQYF; CDR3 DNA: TGTGCCAGCAGTTTAAGGTCCAGGCAAGCAGATACGCAGTATTTT
CDR3 length: 18; D gene: TRBD2; clone size: NA; J gene: TRBJ2-5; V gene: TRBV11-1; CDR3 protein: CASRPAPTSGRYQETQYF; CDR3 DNA: TGTGCCAGCAGACCAGCACCTACTAGCGGGCGTTACCAAGAGACCCAGTACTTC
CDR3 length: 16; D gene: TRBD2; clone size: NA; J gene: TRBJ2-3; V gene: TRBV5-1; CDR3 protein: CASSKGLAGVGDTQYF; CDR3 DNA: TGCGCCAGCAGCAAGGGACTAGCGGGAGTAGGTGATACGCAGTATTTT
CDR3 length: 14; D gene: NA; clone size: few; J gene: TRBJ1-5; V gene: TRBV5-1; CDR3 protein: CASSLNAGNQPQHF; CDR3 DNA: TGCGCCAGCAGCTTGAATGCTGGGAACCAGCCCCAGCATTTT
CDR3 length: 15; D gene: TRBD1; clone size: NA; J gene: TRBJ2-4; V gene: TRBV4-3; CDR3 protein: CASSQQTGFGNIQYF; CDR3 DNA: TGCGCCAGCAGCCAACAGACAGGGTTTGGAAACATTCAGTACTTC
CDR3 length: 17; D gene: TRBD2; clone size: NA; J gene: TRBJ2-3; V gene: TRBV15; CDR3 protein: CATRYSPGLAGTDTQYF; CDR3 DNA: TGTGCCACCAGATACAGCCCCGGACTAGCGGGCACAGATACGCAGTATTTT
CDR3 length: 14; D gene: NA; clone size: NA; J gene: TRBJ2-1; V gene: TRBV7-6; CDR3 protein: CASSLDRGSDEQFF; CDR3 DNA: TGTGCCAGCAGCTTAGATAGGGGGTCCGATGAGCAGTTCTTC
CDR3 length: 19; D gene: NA; clone size: NA; J gene: TRBJ2-6; V gene: TRBV6-1; CDR3 protein: CASRGREWGTDSGANVLTF; CDR3 DNA: TGTGCCAGCAGGGGACGTGAGTGGGGTACAGACTCTGGGGCCAACGTCCTGACTTTC
CDR3 length: 15; D gene: NA; clone size: few; J gene: TRBJ2-3; V gene: TRBV11-2; CDR3 protein: CASSLNRGRTDTQYF; CDR3 DNA: TGTGCCAGCAGCTTAAATCGGGGACGCACAGATACGCAGTATTTT
CDR3 length: 16; D gene: TRBD2; clone size: few; J gene: TRBJ2-5; V gene: TRBV15; CDR3 protein: CATSRELAGPEGTQYF; CDR3 DNA: TGTGCCACCAGCAGAGAGCTAGCGGGCCCCGAGGGGACCCAGTACTTC
CDR3 length: 14; D gene: NA; clone size: NA; J gene: TRBJ2-3; V gene: TRBV7-9; CDR3 protein: CASRKEGLSDTQYF; CDR3 DNA: TGTGCCAGCAGGAAGGAGGGCCTATCGGATACGCAGTATTTT
CDR3 length: 11; D gene: NA; clone size: few; J gene: TRBJ2-1; V gene: TRBV20-1; CDR3 protein: CSAPRGHEQFF; CDR3 DNA: TGCAGTGCCCCTCGCGGGCATGAGCAGTTCTTC
CDR3 length: 13; D gene: NA; clone size: NA; J gene: TRBJ2-2; V gene: TRBV9; CDR3 protein: CASSHYKAGELFF; CDR3 DNA: TGTGCCAGCAGCCACTACAAGGCCGGGGAGCTGTTTTTT
CDR3 length: 12; D gene: TRBD1; clone size: NA; J gene: TRBJ1-6; V gene: TRBV20-1; CDR3 protein: CSARPGGSPLHF; CDR3 DNA: TGCAGTGCTAGGCCAGGGGGATCACCCCTCCACTTT
CDR3 length: 16; D gene: NA; clone size: few; J gene: TRBJ2-2; V gene: TRBV6-1; CDR3 protein: CASTQGGGRWSGELFF; CDR3 DNA: TGTGCCAGCACCCAGGGGGGAGGGCGGTGGTCCGGGGAGCTGTTTTTT
CDR3 length: 16; D gene: NA; clone size: once; J gene: TRBJ1-1; V gene: TRBV10-3; CDR3 protein: CAISESSRTQGTEAFF; CDR3 DNA: TGTGCCATCAGTGAGTCTTCCAGAACCCAGGGCACTGAAGCTTTCTTT
CDR3 length: 15; D gene: NA; clone size: few; J gene: TRBJ2-2; V gene: TRBV5-1; CDR3 protein: CASSLLVSNTGELFF; CDR3 DNA: TGCGCCAGCAGCTTACTAGTATCGAACACCGGGGAGCTGTTTTTT
CDR3 length: 15; D gene: TRBD2; clone size: NA; J gene: TRBJ2-2; V gene: TRBV18; CDR3 protein: CASSNSGSRTGELFF; CDR3 DNA: TGTGCCAGCTCAAACAGCGGGAGCAGGACCGGGGAGCTGTTTTTT
CDR3 length: 16; D gene: TRBD2; clone size: NA; J gene: TRBJ2-3; V gene: TRBV7-9; CDR3 protein: CASSSTSGSGTDTQYF; CDR3 DNA: TGTGCCAGCAGCTCCACTAGCGGGAGTGGTACAGATACGCAGTATTTT